This is a list of T cell receptor beta chains from one sample in a study of blood T cell repertoires in COVID-19. Clones were sequenced by immunoSEQ multiplex PCR, and TCRdb holds only the in-frame ones, with some missing. Here the sample spans 160,000 or so clones, 75% to 80% being singletons. The specimen sequenced was peripheral blood. The receptors come from a woman aged 80 or over with acute or convalescent COVID-19. The CDR3 runs from the conserved cysteine through the conserved F or W. The D gene is left open where the match is weak. Clone size is given for some rows only: seen once, a few or many times, or a class if the clone is expanded.

v_call	clone_size	j_call	d_call	cdr3_nt	cdr3_aa
TRBV18	.	TRBJ1-5	.	TGTGCCAGCTCACCGACCCAGGGAAGCAATCAGCCCCAGCATTTT	CASSPTQGSNQPQHF
TRBV24-1	.	TRBJ1-6	.	TGTGCCACCAGTACAGGGAAGGGTAATTCACCCCTCCACTTT	CATSTGKGNSPLHF
TRBV11-2	.	TRBJ1-2	.	TGTGCCAGCAGCTTAGATAGGGGTCGAGAGGTCACCTTC	CASSLDRGREVTF
TRBV28	.	TRBJ2-7	.	TGTGCCAGCAGTTTAGGCTCCCGGGGGTACGAGCAGTACTTC	CASSLGSRGYEQYF
TRBV19	.	TRBJ1-1	.	TGTGCCAGTAGTGGGCAGGGTTACACTGAAGCTTTCTTT	CASSGQGYTEAFF
TRBV6-5	.	TRBJ2-1	TRBD1	TGTGCCAGCAGCCCGACAGGGGGTGCCATAAGGGTCTTC	CASSPTGGAIRVF
TRBV3-1/TRBV3-2	once	TRBJ2-1	TRBD2	TGTGCCAGCAGCCAAGATAGGCTAGCGGGAGGGCCCAGTGAGCAGTTCTTC	CASSQDRLAGGPSEQFF
TRBV5-1	.	TRBJ2-1	.	TGCGCCAGCAGCTTAACCGGGTACAATGAGCAGTTCTTC	CASSLTGYNEQFF
TRBV6-1	.	TRBJ1-5	TRBD1	TGTGCCAGCAGAGAAGGGACAGCCAGCAATCAGCCCCAGCATTTT	CASREGTASNQPQHF
TRBV30	.	TRBJ1-2	.	TGTGCCTGGAGTATACAGGCCTATGGCTACACCTTC	CAWSIQAYGYTF
TRBV6-1	.	TRBJ2-1	TRBD1	TGTGCCAGCAGTGACCCCAGACAGGGGTCCTACAATGAGCAGTTCTTC	CASSDPRQGSYNEQFF
TRBV29-1	.	TRBJ2-3	.	TGCAGCGTTGAAGAACAGGACGCTGATACGCAGTATTTT	CSVEEQDADTQYF
TRBV5-6	.	TRBJ1-2	TRBD1	TGTGCCAGCAGCTTGGCGACAGGGTTCTATGGCTACACCTTC	CASSLATGFYGYTF
TRBV6-2/TRBV6-3	.	TRBJ1-2	.	TGTGCCAGCAGTTACTCGAGAATCAGGGATGGCTATGGCTACACCTTC	CASSYSRIRDGYGYTF
TRBV5-5	once	TRBJ2-1	.	TGTGCCAGCAGCTTGGGCGGGGTCTCCTACAATGAGCAGTTCTTC	CASSLGGVSYNEQFF
TRBV11-2	.	TRBJ1-1	.	TGTGCCAGCAGGCAGCAGGGTAACACTGAAGCTTTCTTT	CASRQQGNTEAFF
TRBV7-3	.	TRBJ2-3	TRBD2	TGTGCCAGCAGCCAGCGGGAGACACCCGCAGATACGCAGTATTTT	CASSQRETPADTQYF
TRBV5-6	.	TRBJ2-5	.	TGTGCCAGCAGTCCCTACCAAGAGACCCAGTACTTC	CASSPYQETQYF
TRBV6-2/TRBV6-3	.	TRBJ1-5	.	TGTGCCAGCAGTATACCAGGGGGCAATCAGCCCCAGCATTTT	CASSIPGGNQPQHF
TRBV28	.	TRBJ1-1	.	TGTGCCAGCAGTTTAGGGGGAGGTGGGAACACTGAAGCTTTCTTT	CASSLGGGGNTEAFF
TRBV15	.	TRBJ2-5	TRBD2	TGTGCCACCAGCAGAGCTACAGCGGGAGTGGACCAAGAGACCCAGTACTTC	CATSRATAGVDQETQYF
TRBV27	.	TRBJ2-5	.	TGTGCCAGCAGTTTGACAGGAGAGACCCAGTACTTC	CASSLTGETQYF